This T cell receptor (beta chain) originates from a study of monozygotic twins with inflammatory bowel disease. Germline values: CDR1 MNHEY, CDR2 SVGEGT. CDR3 length equals 19 residues. As concerns this clonotype: Antigen: not known.

Study-wide results and limits: The inverse Simpson measure of TCRbeta diversity was lower in IBD patients than in healthy co-twins.

Each sample's cDNA came from eight separate reactions. TCRdb reanalyzed the 5' RACE reads, giving one entry per CDR3 protein sequence and no DNA. The sample has hundreds of thousands of distinct CDR3 sequences, and its top ten clones hold 5.6%. The V gene is TRBV6-2 or TRBV6-3, the J gene TRBJ2-4; TCRdb returns TRBD1, unconfirmable since there is no DNA. The sequence was obtained from a human donor with ulcerative colitis or Crohn's disease, or a healthy co-twin of an affected twin (not recorded which). Sequencing was done on a sample of blood. CDR3 sequence: CASRSALGREELAKNIQYF.